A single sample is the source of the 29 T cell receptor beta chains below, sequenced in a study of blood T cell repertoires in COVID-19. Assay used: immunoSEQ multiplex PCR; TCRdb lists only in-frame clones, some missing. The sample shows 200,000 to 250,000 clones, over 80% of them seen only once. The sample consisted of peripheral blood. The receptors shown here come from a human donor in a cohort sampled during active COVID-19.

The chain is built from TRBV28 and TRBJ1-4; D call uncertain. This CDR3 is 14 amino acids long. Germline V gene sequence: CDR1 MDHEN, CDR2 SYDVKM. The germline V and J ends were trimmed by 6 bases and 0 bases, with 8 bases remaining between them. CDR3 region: CASSYSATNEKLFF. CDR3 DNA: TGTGCCAGCAGCTACAGTGCAACTAATGAAAAACTGTTTTTT.

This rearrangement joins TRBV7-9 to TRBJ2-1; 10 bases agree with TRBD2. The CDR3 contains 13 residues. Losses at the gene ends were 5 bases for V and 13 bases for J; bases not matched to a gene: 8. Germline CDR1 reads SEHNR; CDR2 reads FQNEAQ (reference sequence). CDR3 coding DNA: TGTGCCAGCAGCCCCACGCTAGCGGGAGTCCAGTTCTTC. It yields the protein CASSPTLAGVQFF.

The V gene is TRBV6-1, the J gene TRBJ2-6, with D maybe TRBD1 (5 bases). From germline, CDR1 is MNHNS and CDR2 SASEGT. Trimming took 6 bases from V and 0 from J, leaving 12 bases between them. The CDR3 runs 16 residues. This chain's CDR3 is CASSERQFSGANVLTF. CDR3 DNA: TGTGCCAGCAGCGAACGACAGTTCTCTGGGGCCAACGTCCTGACTTTC.

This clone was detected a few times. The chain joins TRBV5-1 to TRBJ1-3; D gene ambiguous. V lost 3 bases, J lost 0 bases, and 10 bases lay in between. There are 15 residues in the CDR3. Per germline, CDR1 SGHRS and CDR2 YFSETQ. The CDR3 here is CASSSTDISGNTIYF. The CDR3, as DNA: TGCGCCAGCAGCTCCACCGACATCTCTGGAAACACCATATATTTT.

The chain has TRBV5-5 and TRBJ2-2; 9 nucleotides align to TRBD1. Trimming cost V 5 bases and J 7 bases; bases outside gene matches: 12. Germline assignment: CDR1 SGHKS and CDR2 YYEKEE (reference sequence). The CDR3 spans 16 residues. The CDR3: CASSGRGTGRFGELFF. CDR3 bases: TGTGCCAGCAGTGGGAGAGGGACAGGGCGGTTCGGGGAGCTGTTTTTT. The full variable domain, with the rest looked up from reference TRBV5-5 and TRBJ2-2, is DAGVTQSPTHLIKTRGQQVTLRCSPISGHKSVSWYQQVLGQGPQFIFQYYEKEERGRGNFPDRFSARQFPNYSSELNVNALLLGDSALYLCASSGRGTGRFGELFFGEGSRLTVL.

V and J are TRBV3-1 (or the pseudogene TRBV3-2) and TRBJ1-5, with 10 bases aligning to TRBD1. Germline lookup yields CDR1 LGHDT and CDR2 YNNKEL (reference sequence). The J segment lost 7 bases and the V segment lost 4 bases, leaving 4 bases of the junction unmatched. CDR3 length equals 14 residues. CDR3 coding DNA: TGTGCCAGCAGCCTGACAGGGGGCGGGCAGCCCCAGCATTTT. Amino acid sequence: CASSLTGGGQPQHF.

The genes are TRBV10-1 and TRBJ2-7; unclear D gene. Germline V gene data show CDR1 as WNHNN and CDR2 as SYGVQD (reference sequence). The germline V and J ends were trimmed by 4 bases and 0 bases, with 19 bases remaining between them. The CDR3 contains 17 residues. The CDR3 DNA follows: TGCGCCAGCAGTGGAGGTTTCGGTTCAGCAAGCTCCTACGAGCAGTACTTC. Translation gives CASSGGFGSASSYEQYF.

CDR3 region: CASSRNSDTQYF. For the CDR3, the DNA is TGTGCCAGCAGCCGTAATTCAGATACGCAGTATTTT. This chain connects TRBV11-2 to TRBJ2-3; D gene ambiguous. Trimming took 5 bases from V and 4 from J, leaving 7 bases between them. The germline V gene has CDR1 SGHAT and CDR2 FQNNGV. The CDR3 runs 12 residues.

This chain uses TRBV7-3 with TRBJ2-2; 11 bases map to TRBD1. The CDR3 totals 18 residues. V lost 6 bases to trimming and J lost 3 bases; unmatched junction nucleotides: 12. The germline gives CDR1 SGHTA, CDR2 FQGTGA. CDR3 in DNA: TGTGCCAGCAGTCGCTGGGGACAGGGGGTTTCGGACACCGGGGAGCTGTTTTTT. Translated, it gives CASSRWGQGVSDTGELFF.

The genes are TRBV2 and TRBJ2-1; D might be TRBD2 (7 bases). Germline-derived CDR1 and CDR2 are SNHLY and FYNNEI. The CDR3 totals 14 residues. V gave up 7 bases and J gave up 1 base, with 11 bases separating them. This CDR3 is CASKGRGSYNEQFF. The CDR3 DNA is TGTGCCAGCAAGGGGAGGGGGTCCTACAATGAGCAGTTCTTC.

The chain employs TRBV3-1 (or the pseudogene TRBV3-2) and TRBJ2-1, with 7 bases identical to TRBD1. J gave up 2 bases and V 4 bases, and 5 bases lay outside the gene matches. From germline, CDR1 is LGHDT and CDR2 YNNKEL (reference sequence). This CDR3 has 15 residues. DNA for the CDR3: TGTGCCAGCAGCCCCCGGGACAGAGCCTACAATGAGCAGTTCTTC. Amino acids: CASSPRDRAYNEQFF.

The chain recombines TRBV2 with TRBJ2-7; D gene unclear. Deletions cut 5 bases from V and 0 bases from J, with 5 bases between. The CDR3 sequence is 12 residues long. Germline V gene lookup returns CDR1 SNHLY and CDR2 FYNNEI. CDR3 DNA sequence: TGTGCCAGCAGTTCCAACTCCTACGAGCAGTACTTC. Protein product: CASSSNSYEQYF.

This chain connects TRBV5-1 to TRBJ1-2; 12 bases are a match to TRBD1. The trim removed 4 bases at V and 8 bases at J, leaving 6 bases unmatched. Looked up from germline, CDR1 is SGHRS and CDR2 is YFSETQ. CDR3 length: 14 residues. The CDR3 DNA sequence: TGCGCCAGCAGCATGGCCGGGACAGGGGGCGGCTACACCTTC. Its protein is CASSMAGTGGGYTF. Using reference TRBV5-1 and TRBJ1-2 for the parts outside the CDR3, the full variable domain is KAGVTQTPRYLIKTRGQQVTLSCSPISGHRSVSWYQQTPGQGLQFLFEYFSETQRNKGNFPGRFSGRQFSNSRSEMNVSTLELGDSALYLCASSMAGTGGGYTFGSGTRLTVV.

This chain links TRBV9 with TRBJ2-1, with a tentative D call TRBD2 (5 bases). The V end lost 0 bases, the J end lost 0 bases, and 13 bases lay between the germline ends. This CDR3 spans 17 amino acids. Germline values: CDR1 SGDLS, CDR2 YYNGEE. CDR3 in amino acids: CASSVGVRGISYNEQFF. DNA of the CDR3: TGTGCCAGCAGCGTAGGAGTCCGAGGGATCTCCTACAATGAGCAGTTCTTC.

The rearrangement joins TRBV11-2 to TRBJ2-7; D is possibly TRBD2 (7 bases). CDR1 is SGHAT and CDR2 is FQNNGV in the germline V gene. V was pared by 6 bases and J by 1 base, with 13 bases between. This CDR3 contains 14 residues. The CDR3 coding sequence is TGTGCCAGCAGAGGGGGGGAGTTATCCTACGAGCAGTACTTC. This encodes CASRGGELSYEQYF.

CDR3 amino acids: CASQREGTSGSSYEQYF. The CDR3 DNA sequence: TGTGCCAGCCAACGGGAAGGGACTAGCGGGAGCTCCTACGAGCAGTACTTC. The chain links TRBV2 to TRBJ2-7; 14 nucleotides align to TRBD2. This CDR3 has 17 amino acids. V gave up 8 bases and J gave up 0 bases; unmatched junction bases: 9. Germline CDR1 reads SNHLY; CDR2 reads FYNNEI.

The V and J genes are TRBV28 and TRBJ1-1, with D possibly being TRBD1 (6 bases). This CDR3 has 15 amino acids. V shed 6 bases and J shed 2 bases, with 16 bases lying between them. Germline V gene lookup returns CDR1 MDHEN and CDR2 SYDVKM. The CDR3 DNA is TGTGCCAGCAGCCCACAGGGAAATAAAAACACTGAAGCTTTCTTT. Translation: CASSPQGNKNTEAFF.

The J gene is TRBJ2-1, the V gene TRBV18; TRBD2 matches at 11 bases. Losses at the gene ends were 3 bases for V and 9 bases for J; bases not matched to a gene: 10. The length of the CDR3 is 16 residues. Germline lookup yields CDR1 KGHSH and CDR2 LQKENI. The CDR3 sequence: CASSPSLAGGQGEQFF. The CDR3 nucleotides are TGTGCCAGCTCACCCTCGTTAGCGGGGGGGCAGGGTGAGCAGTTCTTC.

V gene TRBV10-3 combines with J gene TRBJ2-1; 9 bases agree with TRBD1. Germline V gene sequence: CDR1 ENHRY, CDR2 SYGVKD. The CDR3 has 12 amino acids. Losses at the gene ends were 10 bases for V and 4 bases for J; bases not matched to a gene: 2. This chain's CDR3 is CATGTGYNEQFF. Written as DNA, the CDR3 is TGTGCCACGGGGACAGGGTACAATGAGCAGTTCTTC.

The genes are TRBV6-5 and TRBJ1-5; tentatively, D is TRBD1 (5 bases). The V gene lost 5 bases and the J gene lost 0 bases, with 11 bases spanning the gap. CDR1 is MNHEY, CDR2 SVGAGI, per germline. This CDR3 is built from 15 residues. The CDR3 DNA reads TGTGCCAGCAGTCCCACAGGATATAGCAATCAGCCCCAGCATTTT. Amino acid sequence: CASSPTGYSNQPQHF.

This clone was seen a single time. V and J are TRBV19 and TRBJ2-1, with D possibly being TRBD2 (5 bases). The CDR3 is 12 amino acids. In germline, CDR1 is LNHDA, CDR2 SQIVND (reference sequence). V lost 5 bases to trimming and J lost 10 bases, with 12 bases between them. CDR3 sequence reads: CASSSRGGEQFF. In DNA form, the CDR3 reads TGTGCCAGTAGTTCCCGGGGTGGAGAGCAGTTCTTC. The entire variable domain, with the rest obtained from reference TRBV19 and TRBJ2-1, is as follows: DGGITQSPKYLFRKEGQNVTLSCEQNLNHDAMYWYRQDPGQGLRLIYYSQIVNDFQKGDIAEGYSVSREKKESFPLTVTSAQKNPTAFYLCASSSRGGEQFFGPGTRLTVL.

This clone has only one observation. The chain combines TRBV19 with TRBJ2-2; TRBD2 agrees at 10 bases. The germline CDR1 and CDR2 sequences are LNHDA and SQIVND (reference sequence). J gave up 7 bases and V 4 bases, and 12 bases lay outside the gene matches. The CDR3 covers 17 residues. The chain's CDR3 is CASSTSGSFLYVGELFF. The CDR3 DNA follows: TGTGCCAGTAGTACTAGCGGGAGTTTCCTTTACGTCGGGGAGCTGTTTTTT.

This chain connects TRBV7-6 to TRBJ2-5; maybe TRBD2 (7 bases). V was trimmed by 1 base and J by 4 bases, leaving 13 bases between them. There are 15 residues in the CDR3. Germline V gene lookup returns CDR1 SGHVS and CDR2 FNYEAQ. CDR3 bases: TGTGCCAGCAGCTTAGTGCCGGGGGGCCGAGAGACCCAGTACTTC. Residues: CASSLVPGGRETQYF.

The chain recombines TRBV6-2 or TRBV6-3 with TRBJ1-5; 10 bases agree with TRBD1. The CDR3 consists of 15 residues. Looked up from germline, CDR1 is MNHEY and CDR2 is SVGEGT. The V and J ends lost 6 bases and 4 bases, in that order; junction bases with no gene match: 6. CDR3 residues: CASSGQGGWNQPQHF. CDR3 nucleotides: TGTGCCAGCAGCGGACAGGGGGGGTGGAATCAGCCCCAGCATTTT.

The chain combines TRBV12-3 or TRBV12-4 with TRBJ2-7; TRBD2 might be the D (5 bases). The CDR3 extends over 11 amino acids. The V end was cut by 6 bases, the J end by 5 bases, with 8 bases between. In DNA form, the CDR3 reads TGTGCCAGCAGGAGGAGGAACGAGCAGTACTTC. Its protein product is CASRRRNEQYF.

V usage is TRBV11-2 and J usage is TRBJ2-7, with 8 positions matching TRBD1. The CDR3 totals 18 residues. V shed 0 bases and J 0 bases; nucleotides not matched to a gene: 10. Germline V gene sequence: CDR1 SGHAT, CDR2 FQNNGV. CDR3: CASSLDRTGQGFSYEQYF. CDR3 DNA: TGTGCCAGCAGCTTAGATCGCACCGGACAGGGCTTCTCCTACGAGCAGTACTTC.

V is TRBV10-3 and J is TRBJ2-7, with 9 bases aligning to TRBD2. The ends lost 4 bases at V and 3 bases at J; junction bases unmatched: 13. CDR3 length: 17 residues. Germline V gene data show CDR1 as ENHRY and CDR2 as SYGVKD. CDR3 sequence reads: CAISVFPTGTSIYEQYF. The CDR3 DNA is TGTGCCATCAGTGTCTTCCCCACCGGGACTAGCATCTACGAGCAGTACTTC.

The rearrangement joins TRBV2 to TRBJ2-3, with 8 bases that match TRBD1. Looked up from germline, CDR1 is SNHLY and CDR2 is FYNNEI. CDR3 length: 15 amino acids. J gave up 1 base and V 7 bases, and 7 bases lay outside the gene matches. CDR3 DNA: TGTGCCAGCACCGTCACGGGACAGGGCACAGATACGCAGTATTTT. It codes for CASTVTGQGTDTQYF.

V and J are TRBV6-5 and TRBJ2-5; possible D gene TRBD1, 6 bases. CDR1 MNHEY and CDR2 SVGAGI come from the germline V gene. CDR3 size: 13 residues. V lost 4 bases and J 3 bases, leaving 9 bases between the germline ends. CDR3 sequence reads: CASSSNREETQYF. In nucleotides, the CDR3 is TGTGCCAGCAGTTCCAACAGGGAAGAGACCCAGTACTTC.